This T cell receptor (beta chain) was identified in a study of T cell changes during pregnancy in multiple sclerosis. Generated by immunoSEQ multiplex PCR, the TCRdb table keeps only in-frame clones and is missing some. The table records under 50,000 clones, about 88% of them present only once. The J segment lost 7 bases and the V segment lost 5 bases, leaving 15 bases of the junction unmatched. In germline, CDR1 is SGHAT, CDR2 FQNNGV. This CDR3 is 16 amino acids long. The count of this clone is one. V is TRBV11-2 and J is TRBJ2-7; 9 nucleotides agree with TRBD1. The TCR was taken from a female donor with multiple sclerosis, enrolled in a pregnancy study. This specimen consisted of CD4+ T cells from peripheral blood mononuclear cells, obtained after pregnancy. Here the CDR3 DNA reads TGTGCCAGCAGCCCGAGTCCGGGACAGGGCTTGCTTGAGCAGTACTTC. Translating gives CASSPSPGQGLLEQYF.